This TCR beta chain was captured by sequencing in a study of blood T cell repertoires in COVID-19. Only in-frame clones appear in the TCRdb table, and some are missing; sequencing was by immunoSEQ multiplex PCR. This sample has more than 100,000 clones, with around 87% found just once. This CDR3 has 13 residues. Trimming stripped 6 bases from V and 3 bases from J, with 12 bases between. Per germline, CDR1 SGHRS and CDR2 YFSETQ. The clonotype originates from a man aged 70 or older with active COVID-19. Sequences were obtained from peripheral blood. This sequence joins TRBV5-1 and TRBJ1-2; D is possibly TRBD1 (5 bases). The CDR3 DNA reads as TGCGCCAGCAACCAGGGTTTCGACTATGGCTACACCTTC. Its translation: CASNQGFDYGYTF.